This T cell receptor beta chain comes out of a study of response to subunit inactivated influenza vaccine (dated by TCRdb to about 2018). Study-level background: Deep quantitative profiling of the T cell receptor repertoire was used in the study to follow responses to a trivalent subunit inactivated influenza vaccine.

General conclusions and limits of the study: The authors suggested that each seasonal influenza vaccination may recruit only a limited number of new T cells.

Libraries were built with RT-PCR. Sequencing was carried out with an Illumina HiSeq 2500. TCRdb ran its own pipeline on the public reads, namely fastp trimming at Q25 and MiXCR clone calling, and kept in-frame beta chains. Each CDR3 protein appears once, grouped with its most common genes and DNA. The sample table contains roughly 290,000 distinct CDR3 sequences; only one count was recorded for 20% to 25% of them. The top ten constitute roughly 10% of the sample. Comment on this clonotype: The specificity of this receptor is unknown. No qualities accompany the bases; no much larger clone lies one base away.

The specimen comprised PBMCs from blood, sampled about 19 months after vaccination. The receptor comes from a man aged 50-75 years who received an inactivated influenza vaccine. Donor details come from another sample of the same person, matched by shared clones.

The CDR3 corresponds to CASSGQGVGEQYF. The DNA sequence is TGTGCCAGCAGCGGACAGGGGGTTGGTGAGCAGTACTTC. Here the chain combines TRBV6-1 and TRBJ2-7; TRBD1 matches 10 bases in the middle. The CDR3 starts with the cysteine, ends with the phenylalanine, and has 13 residues. The sequence is cut down to CDR3 DNA, 39 bases in frame from base 1. Germline trimming: 6 bases from V, 7 bases from J; junction bases outside gene matches: 6. In the germline V gene, CDR1 corresponds to MNHNS and CDR2 to SASEGT.